The clone carrying this T cell receptor beta chain was counted a single time. V was pared by 3 bases and J by 5 bases, with 27 bases between. CDR1 is SGHNT, CDR2 YYREEE, per germline (reference sequence). This CDR3 has 18 amino acids. The source of the sample is a study of T cell changes during pregnancy in multiple sclerosis. TCRdb keeps only in-frame clones here, not all; method: immunoSEQ multiplex PCR. The sample lists some 68,000 clones, 80% to 95% occurring once. The sequence was collected from a female donor with multiple sclerosis, enrolled in a pregnancy study. The V and J genes are TRBV5-4 and TRBJ2-7, with D maybe TRBD1 (6 bases). Source: peripheral blood, taken in the second trimester of pregnancy. The CDR3 nucleotides read TGTGCCAGCAGCTGGCCGGGACATAGATCGGAAGGTGGTCACGAGCAGTACTTC. Its translation is CASSWPGHRSEGGHEQYF.